The rows below give T cell receptor beta chains drawn from one sample of a study of blood T cells in healthy people across ages. Using its own MiXCR run on the 5' RACE reads, TCRdb lists one record per CDR3 protein. The sample contains approximately 600,000 distinct CDR3 sequences, 58% of which appear only once. Sequenced input: blood. Receptor source: a man in his fifties or sixties in good health. The CDR3 runs from the conserved cysteine through the conserved F or W. D genes are given only for firm matches. Some rows mark clone size as missing; the rest say once, few, many or name a class of expanded clone.

d_gene: NA
v_gene: TRBV5-1
j_gene: TRBJ2-2
abundance: few
CDR3aa: CASSPDYYTGELFF
CDR3nt: TGCGCCAGCAGCCCTGACTACTACACCGGGGAGCTGTTTTTT

d_gene: TRBD1
v_gene: TRBV20-1
j_gene: TRBJ1-2
abundance: NA
CDR3aa: CSARDGRTGVYGYTF
CDR3nt: TGCAGTGCTAGAGACGGGCGGACAGGGGTCTATGGCTACACCTTC

d_gene: TRBD2
v_gene: TRBV4-2
j_gene: TRBJ2-6
abundance: NA
CDR3aa: CASSQDGGLAGGLGANVLTF
CDR3nt: TGTGCCAGCAGCCAAGATGGAGGACTAGCGGGGGGGCTTGGGGCCAACGTCCTGACTTTC

d_gene: TRBD2
v_gene: TRBV5-1
j_gene: TRBJ2-1
abundance: NA
CDR3aa: CASSLVGGGQDEQFF
CDR3nt: TGCGCCAGCAGCTTGGTCGGGGGGGGCCAGGATGAGCAGTTCTTC

d_gene: NA
v_gene: TRBV27
j_gene: TRBJ1-6
abundance: NA
CDR3aa: CAGSPPKGGYSPLHF
CDR3nt: TGTGCCGGCAGTCCCCCTAAGGGAGGGTATTCGCCCCTCCACTTT

d_gene: NA
v_gene: TRBV10-3
j_gene: TRBJ2-7
abundance: few
CDR3aa: CAISEGGIDEQYF
CDR3nt: TGTGCCATCAGTGAGGGGGGAATTGACGAGCAGTACTTC

d_gene: TRBD1
v_gene: TRBV3-1
j_gene: TRBJ1-2
abundance: NA
CDR3aa: CASSQEGDRVGGYTF
CDR3nt: TGTGCCAGCAGCCAAGAGGGGGACAGGGTTGGCGGCTACACCTTC

d_gene: TRBD2
v_gene: TRBV9
j_gene: TRBJ2-7
abundance: NA
CDR3aa: CASSFLAETYEQYF
CDR3nt: TGTGCCAGCAGCTTTCTAGCGGAGACCTACGAGCAGTACTTC

d_gene: TRBD2
v_gene: TRBV5-6
j_gene: TRBJ2-1
abundance: NA
CDR3aa: CASSPRERGGYNEQFF
CDR3nt: TGTGCCAGCAGCCCGCGGGAGCGGGGGGGTTACAATGAGCAGTTCTTC

d_gene: TRBD1
v_gene: TRBV5-1
j_gene: TRBJ1-5
abundance: NA
CDR3aa: CASSLGGQGSQPQHF
CDR3nt: TGCGCCAGCAGCTTGGGAGGACAGGGTAGTCAGCCCCAGCATTTT

d_gene: TRBD1
v_gene: TRBV20-1
j_gene: TRBJ2-5
abundance: NA
CDR3aa: CSVPDRVRETQYF
CDR3nt: TGCAGTGTACCTGACAGGGTGAGGGAGACCCAGTACTTC

d_gene: NA
v_gene: TRBV6-6
j_gene: TRBJ1-2
abundance: few
CDR3aa: CASSSGLGGISGYTF
CDR3nt: TGTGCCAGCAGTTCCGGCCTAGGAGGGATTTCGGGCTACACCTTC

d_gene: TRBD1
v_gene: TRBV20-1
j_gene: TRBJ2-1
abundance: NA
CDR3aa: CSAALRTGSSYNEQFF
CDR3nt: TGCAGTGCCGCTCTCCGGACAGGAAGCTCCTACAATGAGCAGTTCTTC

d_gene: TRBD1
v_gene: TRBV10-3
j_gene: TRBJ1-4
abundance: NA
CDR3aa: CAISENRGDTEKLFF
CDR3nt: TGTGCCATCAGTGAGAACAGGGGGGACACTGAAAAACTGTTTTTT

d_gene: NA
v_gene: TRBV6-2/TRBV6-3
j_gene: TRBJ2-1
abundance: NA
CDR3aa: CASSYSPELEQFF
CDR3nt: TGTGCCAGCAGTTACTCGCCGGAACTTGAGCAGTTCTTC

d_gene: NA
v_gene: TRBV7-9
j_gene: TRBJ2-1
abundance: NA
CDR3aa: CASSLANRGRSNNEQFF
CDR3nt: TGTGCCAGCAGCTTAGCGAATAGGGGACGGTCAAACAATGAGCAGTTCTTC

d_gene: NA
v_gene: TRBV5-1
j_gene: TRBJ2-5
abundance: NA
CDR3aa: CASSSAMTSQETQYF
CDR3nt: TGCGCCAGCAGCTCGGCTATGACAAGCCAAGAGACCCAGTACTTC

d_gene: TRBD1
v_gene: TRBV12-3/TRBV12-4
j_gene: TRBJ1-5
abundance: NA
CDR3aa: CASSAMGQDGQPQHF
CDR3nt: TGTGCCAGCAGTGCAATGGGACAGGATGGTCAGCCCCAGCATTTT

d_gene: NA
v_gene: TRBV7-2
j_gene: TRBJ1-5
abundance: NA
CDR3aa: CASRRGGGGNQPQHF
CDR3nt: TGTGCCAGCAGAAGAGGGGGGGGTGGCAATCAGCCCCAGCATTTT

d_gene: TRBD1
v_gene: TRBV20-1
j_gene: TRBJ1-6
abundance: once
CDR3aa: CSATTGQGVGYNSPLHF
CDR3nt: TGCAGTGCTACCACGGGACAGGGGGTTGGCTATAATTCACCCCTCCACTTT

d_gene: NA
v_gene: TRBV2
j_gene: TRBJ2-5
abundance: once
CDR3aa: CSSSESETQYF
CDR3nt: TGTTCCAGCAGTGAGTCGGAGACCCAGTACTTC

d_gene: NA
v_gene: TRBV5-4
j_gene: TRBJ2-1
abundance: NA
CDR3aa: CASSMTSSYNEQFF
CDR3nt: TGTGCCAGCAGCATGACTAGCTCCTACAATGAGCAGTTCTTC

d_gene: TRBD2
v_gene: TRBV20-1
j_gene: TRBJ2-4
abundance: NA
CDR3aa: CSARGPSGRGVKNIQYF
CDR3nt: TGCAGTGCTAGAGGGCCTAGCGGGAGAGGGGTCAAAAACATTCAGTACTTC

d_gene: NA
v_gene: TRBV10-1
j_gene: TRBJ2-7
abundance: many
CDR3aa: CASSANSGYEQYF
CDR3nt: TGCGCCAGCAGTGCTAACAGCGGCTACGAGCAGTACTTC

d_gene: TRBD2
v_gene: TRBV7-9
j_gene: TRBJ2-1
abundance: few
CDR3aa: CASSPGTSAVNEQFF
CDR3nt: TGTGCCAGCAGCCCCGGGACTAGCGCGGTCAATGAGCAGTTCTTC

d_gene: NA
v_gene: TRBV6-6
j_gene: TRBJ1-2
abundance: NA
CDR3aa: CASSYPPGGRYGYTF
CDR3nt: TGTGCCAGCAGTTACCCACCGGGCGGCCGCTATGGCTACACCTTC

d_gene: TRBD2
v_gene: TRBV4-2
j_gene: TRBJ2-5
abundance: NA
CDR3aa: CASSQEAASGETQYF
CDR3nt: TGTGCCAGCAGCCAAGAGGCGGCTAGCGGCGAGACCCAGTACTTC

d_gene: NA
v_gene: TRBV7-9
j_gene: TRBJ2-6
abundance: NA
CDR3aa: CASTLGGEAGRGSGANVLTF
CDR3nt: TGTGCCAGCACCCTAGGCGGAGAGGCAGGACGGGGCTCTGGGGCCAACGTCCTGACTTTC

d_gene: NA
v_gene: TRBV11-3
j_gene: TRBJ2-7
abundance: NA
CDR3aa: CASSSPPRRGSYEQYF
CDR3nt: TGTGCCAGCAGCTCCCCGCCCCGGCGGGGCTCCTACGAGCAGTACTTC

d_gene: NA
v_gene: TRBV11-2
j_gene: TRBJ2-7
abundance: NA
CDR3aa: CASSLAPTGYSYEQYF
CDR3nt: TGTGCCAGCAGCTTAGCCCCGACAGGCTACTCCTACGAGCAGTACTTC

d_gene: NA
v_gene: TRBV12-3/TRBV12-4
j_gene: TRBJ1-2
abundance: few
CDR3aa: CASSTRDSNYGYTF
CDR3nt: TGTGCCAGCAGTACTAGGGACTCCAACTATGGCTACACCTTC

d_gene: NA
v_gene: TRBV3-1
j_gene: TRBJ1-1
abundance: NA
CDR3aa: CASSQDSSGGGAFF
CDR3nt: TGTGCCAGCAGCCAAGATTCGTCGGGAGGCGGAGCTTTCTTT

d_gene: NA
v_gene: TRBV20-1
j_gene: TRBJ2-7
abundance: NA
CDR3aa: CSAIDIPGPNEQYF
CDR3nt: TGCAGTGCTATCGATATTCCAGGGCCCAACGAGCAGTACTTC

d_gene: NA
v_gene: TRBV5-6
j_gene: TRBJ2-1
abundance: NA
CDR3aa: CASSGGGLVEYNEQFF
CDR3nt: TGTGCCAGCAGCGGGGGCGGACTAGTGGAGTACAATGAGCAGTTCTTC

d_gene: NA
v_gene: TRBV12-3/TRBV12-4
j_gene: TRBJ1-2
abundance: once
CDR3aa: CASLGMIYGYTF
CDR3nt: TGTGCCAGCTTGGGGATGATCTATGGCTACACCTTC

d_gene: TRBD2
v_gene: TRBV3-1
j_gene: TRBJ2-1
abundance: NA
CDR3aa: CASSQQAGGQNEQFF
CDR3nt: TGTGCCAGCAGCCAGCAAGCGGGGGGGCAGAATGAGCAGTTCTTC

d_gene: NA
v_gene: TRBV4-2
j_gene: TRBJ2-1
abundance: NA
CDR3aa: CASSQALGAGFYNEQFF
CDR3nt: TGTGCCAGCAGCCAAGCCCTGGGGGCAGGGTTTTACAATGAACAGTTCTTC

d_gene: NA
v_gene: TRBV29-1
j_gene: TRBJ2-5
abundance: NA
CDR3aa: CSVGRNGATQETQYF
CDR3nt: TGCAGCGTTGGGCGGAACGGGGCCACCCAAGAGACCCAGTACTTC

d_gene: TRBD2
v_gene: TRBV9
j_gene: TRBJ2-3
abundance: NA
CDR3aa: CASSSQRGAQDTQYF
CDR3nt: TGTGCCAGCAGCTCCCAGCGGGGGGCCCAAGATACGCAGTATTTT

d_gene: TRBD2
v_gene: TRBV7-9
j_gene: TRBJ2-1
abundance: NA
CDR3aa: CASSLGGLAGGPNEQFF
CDR3nt: TGTGCCAGCAGCTTAGGTGGTCTAGCGGGAGGCCCAAATGAGCAGTTCTTC

d_gene: TRBD2
v_gene: TRBV7-9
j_gene: TRBJ2-5
abundance: NA
CDR3aa: CASSAKLAGGETQYF
CDR3nt: TGTGCCAGCAGCGCCAAACTAGCGGGGGGAGAGACCCAGTACTTC

d_gene: TRBD1
v_gene: TRBV20-1
j_gene: TRBJ2-7
abundance: few
CDR3aa: CSARDGTEYEQYF
CDR3nt: TGCAGTGCTAGAGATGGGACAGAGTACGAGCAGTACTTC

d_gene: TRBD1
v_gene: TRBV3-1
j_gene: TRBJ1-1
abundance: NA
CDR3aa: CASRNRGMNTEAFF
CDR3nt: TGTGCCAGCAGAAACAGGGGGATGAACACTGAAGCTTTCTTT

d_gene: NA
v_gene: TRBV6-6
j_gene: TRBJ1-4
abundance: NA
CDR3aa: CATGRGEDEKLFF
CDR3nt: TGTGCCACAGGGAGGGGAGAGGATGAAAAACTGTTTTTT

d_gene: TRBD2
v_gene: TRBV20-1
j_gene: TRBJ2-5
abundance: many
CDR3aa: CSVPSGGETQYF
CDR3nt: TGCAGTGTTCCTAGCGGGGGGGAGACCCAGTACTTC

d_gene: NA
v_gene: TRBV14
j_gene: TRBJ2-5
abundance: NA
CDR3aa: CASSQVLGAAEQYF
CDR3nt: TGTGCCAGCAGCCAAGTACTAGGAGCCGCTGAGCAGTACTTC

d_gene: NA
v_gene: TRBV12-3/TRBV12-4
j_gene: TRBJ1-2
abundance: NA
CDR3aa: CASSLWASNYGYTF
CDR3nt: TGTGCCAGCAGTTTATGGGCTTCTAACTATGGCTACACCTTC

d_gene: TRBD1
v_gene: TRBV20-1
j_gene: TRBJ1-2
abundance: NA
CDR3aa: CSATGGAVSYGYTF
CDR3nt: TGCAGTGCAACAGGGGGCGCAGTCAGCTATGGCTACACCTTC

d_gene: TRBD1
v_gene: TRBV20-1
j_gene: TRBJ2-7
abundance: NA
CDR3aa: CSARDPGQGYPEQYF
CDR3nt: TGCAGTGCTAGAGATCCGGGACAGGGTTACCCCGAGCAGTACTTC

d_gene: TRBD2
v_gene: TRBV6-2/TRBV6-3
j_gene: TRBJ2-5
abundance: NA
CDR3aa: CASSYSRSGGLKQETQYF
CDR3nt: TGTGCCAGCAGTTACTCGAGGAGCGGGGGGCTCAAACAAGAGACCCAGTACTTC

d_gene: NA
v_gene: TRBV20-1
j_gene: TRBJ1-6
abundance: NA
CDR3aa: CSARDAGSASGDSPLHF
CDR3nt: TGCAGTGCTAGAGATGCGGGATCCGCCTCAGGTGATTCACCCCTCCACTTT